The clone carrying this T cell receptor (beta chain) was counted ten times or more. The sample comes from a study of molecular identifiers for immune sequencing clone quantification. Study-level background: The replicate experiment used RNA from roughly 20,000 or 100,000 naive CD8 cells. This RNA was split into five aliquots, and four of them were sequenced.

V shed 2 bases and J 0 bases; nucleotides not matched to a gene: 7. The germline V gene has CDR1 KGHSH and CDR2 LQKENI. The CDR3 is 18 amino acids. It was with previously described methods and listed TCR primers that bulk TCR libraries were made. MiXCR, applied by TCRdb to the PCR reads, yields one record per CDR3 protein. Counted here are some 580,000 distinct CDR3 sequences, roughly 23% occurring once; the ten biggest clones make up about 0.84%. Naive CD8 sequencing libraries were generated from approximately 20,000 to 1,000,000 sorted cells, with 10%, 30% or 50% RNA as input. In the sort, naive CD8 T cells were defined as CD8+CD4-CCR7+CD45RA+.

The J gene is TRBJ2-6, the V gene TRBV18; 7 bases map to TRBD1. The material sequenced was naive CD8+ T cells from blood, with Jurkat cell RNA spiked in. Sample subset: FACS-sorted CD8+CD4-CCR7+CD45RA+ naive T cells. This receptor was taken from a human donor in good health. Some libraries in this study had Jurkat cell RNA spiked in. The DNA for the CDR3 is TGTGCCAGCTCACCAAGAGACAGGGTAGGCTCTGGGGCCAACGTCCTGACTTTC. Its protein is CASSPRDRVGSGANVLTF.